This is a list of T cell receptor beta chains from one sample in a study of blood T cell repertoires in COVID-19. The method was immunoSEQ multiplex PCR; TCRdb's version includes in-frame clones alone and lacks a portion of them. The data contain 430,000 or so clones, about 90% of them seen just once; the ten biggest clones take up 0.65% to 1%. Sequenced input: peripheral blood. The receptors stem from a man between 18 and 29 years old with COVID-19, enrolled during active disease. Each CDR3 is given with its conserved first and last residue. A D gene is named only where the DNA matches it firmly. Not every row has a clone size; where given, it reads once, few, many or a size class.

j_gene: TRBJ1-2; d_gene: TRBD1; abundance: -; v_gene: TRBV9; CDR3aa: CASSVGPGTGNGYTF; CDR3nt: TGTGCCAGCAGCGTAGGGCCCGGGACAGGGAATGGCTACACCTTC
j_gene: TRBJ2-2; d_gene: -; abundance: -; v_gene: TRBV19; CDR3aa: CASSILQTGELFF; CDR3nt: TGTGCCAGTAGTATCCTACAGACCGGGGAGCTGTTTTTT
j_gene: TRBJ1-2; d_gene: -; abundance: -; v_gene: TRBV5-1; CDR3aa: CASSLGPGGTGLNQNYGYTF; CDR3nt: TGCGCCAGCAGCTTGGGCCCCGGGGGTACCGGACTTAACCAGAACTATGGCTACACCTTC
j_gene: TRBJ1-1; d_gene: TRBD1; abundance: -; v_gene: TRBV30; CDR3aa: CAWDQGAGTEAFF; CDR3nt: TGTGCCTGGGATCAGGGGGCGGGTACTGAAGCTTTCTTT
j_gene: TRBJ2-2; d_gene: -; abundance: -; v_gene: TRBV5-4; CDR3aa: CASSAQGTRTGELFF; CDR3nt: TGTGCCAGCAGCGCCCAGGGGACCAGGACCGGGGAGCTGTTTTTT
j_gene: TRBJ2-5; d_gene: TRBD2; abundance: -; v_gene: TRBV5-1; CDR3aa: CASRIAGEETQYF; CDR3nt: TGCGCCAGCAGGATAGCGGGGGAAGAGACCCAGTACTTC
j_gene: TRBJ2-7; d_gene: -; abundance: -; v_gene: TRBV4-2; CDR3aa: CASSQDQQGFAEQYF; CDR3nt: TGTGCCAGCAGCCAAGATCAACAGGGCTTCGCCGAGCAGTACTTC
j_gene: TRBJ2-7; d_gene: -; abundance: -; v_gene: TRBV18; CDR3aa: CASSLRGGGFPYEQYF; CDR3nt: TGTGCCAGCTCACTCCGAGGGGGAGGGTTTCCCTACGAGCAGTACTTC
j_gene: TRBJ1-4; d_gene: TRBD1; abundance: -; v_gene: TRBV27; CDR3aa: CASKAPTGGYEKLFF; CDR3nt: TGTGCCAGCAAAGCCCCGACAGGGGGCTATGAAAAACTGTTTTTT
j_gene: TRBJ2-3; d_gene: -; abundance: once; v_gene: TRBV3-1/TRBV3-2; CDR3aa: CASSQARLELRDTQYF; CDR3nt: TGTGCCAGCAGCCAAGCCCGACTAGAACTACGAGATACGCAGTATTTT
j_gene: TRBJ1-3; d_gene: -; abundance: -; v_gene: TRBV6-5; CDR3aa: CASIGVRSGNTIYF; CDR3nt: TGTGCCAGCATTGGTGTCAGGTCTGGAAACACCATATATTTT
j_gene: TRBJ2-1; d_gene: TRBD2; abundance: -; v_gene: TRBV19; CDR3aa: CASTREGGRNEQFF; CDR3nt: TGTGCCAGTACCAGAGAGGGAGGGCGCAATGAGCAGTTCTTC
j_gene: TRBJ1-3; d_gene: TRBD1; abundance: -; v_gene: TRBV10-3; CDR3aa: CAISESSPGGLLSGNTIYF; CDR3nt: TGTGCCATCAGTGAGTCTTCTCCAGGGGGACTGCTATCTGGAAACACCATATATTTT
j_gene: TRBJ1-2; d_gene: -; abundance: -; v_gene: TRBV5-4; CDR3aa: CASSLVTGQNYGYTF; CDR3nt: TGTGCCAGCAGCTTGGTTACAGGGCAAAACTATGGCTACACCTTC
j_gene: TRBJ2-7; d_gene: TRBD1; abundance: -; v_gene: TRBV27; CDR3aa: CASRRQGSYEQYF; CDR3nt: TGTGCCAGCAGGAGACAGGGTTCCTACGAGCAGTACTTC
j_gene: TRBJ2-7; d_gene: -; abundance: -; v_gene: TRBV11-2; CDR3aa: CASSFDGDLYEQYF; CDR3nt: TGTGCCAGCAGCTTCGATGGAGACCTCTACGAGCAGTACTTC
j_gene: TRBJ1-1; d_gene: TRBD1; abundance: -; v_gene: TRBV2; CDR3aa: CASTGTANTEAFF; CDR3nt: TGTGCCAGTACCGGGACAGCGAACACTGAAGCTTTCTTT
j_gene: TRBJ2-1; d_gene: TRBD2; abundance: -; v_gene: TRBV11-3; CDR3aa: CASSLVRGRVYNEQFF; CDR3nt: TGTGCCAGCAGCTTAGTACGGGGGAGGGTGTACAATGAGCAGTTCTTC
j_gene: TRBJ2-1; d_gene: -; abundance: once; v_gene: TRBV24-1; CDR3aa: CATSLGGPTYNEQFF; CDR3nt: TGTGCCACCAGTCTAGGGGGACCCACCTACAATGAGCAGTTCTTC
j_gene: TRBJ2-3; d_gene: -; abundance: -; v_gene: TRBV29-1; CDR3aa: CSVGPGGATDTQYF; CDR3nt: TGCAGCGTTGGACCAGGAGGAGCCACAGATACGCAGTATTTT
j_gene: TRBJ1-1; d_gene: -; abundance: once; v_gene: TRBV6-5; CDR3aa: CASRRQDYTEAFF; CDR3nt: TGTGCCAGCAGGAGACAGGATTATACTGAAGCTTTCTTT
j_gene: TRBJ2-4; d_gene: -; abundance: -; v_gene: TRBV21-1; CDR3aa: CASSKVGRGDIQYF; CDR3nt: TGTGCCAGCAGCAAAGTGGGCAGGGGCGACATTCAGTACTTC
j_gene: TRBJ1-1; d_gene: TRBD1; abundance: -; v_gene: TRBV6-6; CDR3aa: CASSPPPRDRDLNTEAFF; CDR3nt: TGTGCCAGCAGTCCTCCCCCCCGGGACAGGGACTTGAACACTGAAGCTTTCTTT
j_gene: TRBJ1-5; d_gene: TRBD1; abundance: -; v_gene: TRBV2; CDR3aa: CASSDRTGDNQPQHF; CDR3nt: TGTGCCAGCAGTGATAGGACAGGGGACAATCAGCCCCAGCATTTT
j_gene: TRBJ1-3; d_gene: -; abundance: -; v_gene: TRBV11-2; CDR3aa: CASSRGITPTSGNTIYF; CDR3nt: TGTGCCAGCAGCCGAGGGATCACACCGACCTCTGGAAACACCATATATTTT
j_gene: TRBJ1-1; d_gene: TRBD1; abundance: -; v_gene: TRBV11-2; CDR3aa: CASSSPDRGAPEAFF; CDR3nt: TGTGCCAGCAGCTCACCAGACAGGGGGGCCCCTGAAGCTTTCTTT
j_gene: TRBJ1-2; d_gene: -; abundance: -; v_gene: TRBV18; CDR3aa: CASSSRTISRYGYTF; CDR3nt: TGTGCCAGCTCATCAAGGACAATTAGTCGCTATGGCTACACCTTC
j_gene: TRBJ2-1; d_gene: -; abundance: -; v_gene: TRBV5-4; CDR3aa: CASSLPGSYNEQFF; CDR3nt: TGTGCCAGCAGCTTGCCGGGCTCCTACAATGAGCAGTTCTTC
j_gene: TRBJ2-7; d_gene: TRBD1; abundance: -; v_gene: TRBV3-1/TRBV3-2; CDR3aa: CASSGKPGQVDEQYF; CDR3nt: TGTGCCAGCAGCGGGAAACCGGGACAGGTGGACGAGCAGTACTTC
j_gene: TRBJ2-5; d_gene: TRBD2; abundance: -; v_gene: TRBV9; CDR3aa: CASSGRGSFETQYF; CDR3nt: TGTGCCAGCAGCGGGCGCGGGAGCTTCGAGACCCAGTACTTC
j_gene: TRBJ2-3; d_gene: TRBD2; abundance: -; v_gene: TRBV4-2; CDR3aa: CASSPRGAGGSDTQYF; CDR3nt: TGTGCCAGCAGCCCTCGGGGGGCGGGAGGATCAGATACGCAGTATTTT
j_gene: TRBJ1-4; d_gene: -; abundance: -; v_gene: TRBV18; CDR3aa: CASSSGQNEKLFF; CDR3nt: TGTGCCAGCTCATCAGGGCAAAATGAAAAACTGTTTTTT
j_gene: TRBJ2-7; d_gene: -; abundance: -; v_gene: TRBV5-5; CDR3aa: CAKVPSGSYEQYF; CDR3nt: TGTGCCAAAGTACCGTCAGGGTCCTACGAGCAGTACTTC
j_gene: TRBJ1-6; d_gene: TRBD1; abundance: -; v_gene: TRBV4-2; CDR3aa: CASSPSGQTGRGALHF; CDR3nt: TGTGCCAGCAGCCCATCGGGACAGACCGGACGAGGGGCCCTCCACTTT
j_gene: TRBJ1-2; d_gene: TRBD1; abundance: -; v_gene: TRBV19; CDR3aa: CASSISGGAPKGYTF; CDR3nt: TGTGCCAGTAGTATATCAGGGGGCGCACCAAAGGGCTACACCTTC
j_gene: TRBJ2-3; d_gene: -; abundance: once; v_gene: TRBV7-6; CDR3aa: CASSLGRARTRWAGDTQYF; CDR3nt: TGTGCCAGCAGCTTAGGGAGAGCCCGGACCAGGTGGGCGGGAGATACGCAGTATTTT
j_gene: TRBJ2-2; d_gene: -; abundance: -; v_gene: TRBV15; CDR3aa: CATSRGAGGELFF; CDR3nt: TGTGCCACCAGCAGAGGTGCGGGTGGAGAGCTGTTTTTT
j_gene: TRBJ1-3; d_gene: -; abundance: once; v_gene: TRBV4-2; CDR3aa: CASSQDTGGNTIYF; CDR3nt: TGTGCCAGCAGCCAAGATACAGGTGGAAACACCATATATTTT
j_gene: TRBJ1-2; d_gene: -; abundance: -; v_gene: TRBV25-1; CDR3aa: CASSASSYGYTF; CDR3nt: TGTGCCAGCAGTGCCAGTTCATATGGCTACACCTTC
j_gene: TRBJ2-2; d_gene: TRBD2; abundance: once; v_gene: TRBV5-1; CDR3aa: CASSREGLAGILNTGELFF; CDR3nt: TGCGCCAGCAGCAGAGAGGGACTAGCGGGGATTTTAAACACCGGGGAGCTGTTTTTT
j_gene: TRBJ2-1; d_gene: TRBD2; abundance: -; v_gene: TRBV3-1/TRBV3-2; CDR3aa: CASSLQGTSGPYNEQFF; CDR3nt: TGTGCCAGCAGTCTTCAAGGAACTAGCGGGCCTTACAATGAGCAGTTCTTC
j_gene: TRBJ2-5; d_gene: TRBD2; abundance: -; v_gene: TRBV2; CDR3aa: CASSEGLAGVRETQYF; CDR3nt: TGTGCCAGCAGCGAAGGACTAGCGGGAGTTCGAGAGACCCAGTACTTC
j_gene: TRBJ1-5; d_gene: -; abundance: -; v_gene: TRBV5-6; CDR3aa: CASSLGGSAGGQPQHF; CDR3nt: TGTGCCAGCAGCTTGGGGGGATCGGCAGGAGGGCAGCCCCAGCATTTT
j_gene: TRBJ2-7; d_gene: -; abundance: -; v_gene: TRBV13; CDR3aa: CASSFSSSYEQYF; CDR3nt: TGTGCCAGCAGCTTTTCTAGCTCCTACGAGCAGTACTTC
j_gene: TRBJ1-6; d_gene: -; abundance: -; v_gene: TRBV7-9; CDR3aa: CASSPGGLDSPLHF; CDR3nt: TGTGCCAGCAGCCCGGGGGGACTCGATTCACCCCTCCACTTT
j_gene: TRBJ1-2; d_gene: TRBD1; abundance: -; v_gene: TRBV3-1/TRBV3-2; CDR3aa: CASSQEPTQGAEGYTF; CDR3nt: TGTGCCAGCAGCCAAGAACCCACACAGGGGGCGGAAGGCTACACCTTC